This TCR beta chain was observed in a study of CD8+CD57+ T cells in acquired aplastic anemia. General study results and limits: No significant difference in CD8+ Simpson's diversity was found between patients and controls.

As regards this clonotype: Its cognate antigen is unknown.

With V trimmed by 6 bases and J by 4 bases, 11 bases remained unmatched. There are 15 residues in the CDR3. Germline CDR1 SEHNR, CDR2 FQNEAQ (reference sequence). Previously, flow cytometry had revealed CD8+CD57+ cell expansion in the patients chosen for sequencing. Genomic DNA templated the TCR beta VDJ and CDR3 profiling. TCRdb processed the reads anew with MiXCR; each CDR3 protein has one entry. The profile shows roughly 170,000 distinct CDR3 sequences, 48% of them singletons. Sequenced: sorted CD4+, CD8+, or CD8+CD57+ T cells (not recorded which) from PBMCs. The chain has TRBV7-9 and TRBJ2-7; 8 bases line up with TRBD2. The receptor was derived from a human donor with aplastic anemia. The CDR3 coding sequence is TGTGCCAGCAGGGGGATCGGGGGGGACCGATACGAGCAGTACTTC. Its protein is CASRGIGGDRYEQYF.